This TCR beta chain was profiled in a study of T cell responses to AZD1222 COVID-19 vaccine. Second-dose intervals near 4 or 12 weeks were combined. Generated by immunoSEQ multiplex PCR, the TCRdb table keeps only in-frame clones and is missing some. The sample includes fewer than 85,000 clones, roughly 87% seen only once; the top ten take under 1.5%. V shed 4 bases and J shed 5 bases, with 10 bases lying between them. CDR3 length: 13 residues. CDR1 and CDR2 (germline): SGHNT, YYREEE (reference sequence). The sequencing used peripheral blood, collected 28 days after the second AZD1222 dose. This sequence joins TRBV5-4 and TRBJ2-1; no definite D call. The source is an adult who received the AZD1222 COVID-19 vaccine. The CDR3 nucleotides are TGTGCCAGCAGCGCCCAGGTCCACAATGAGCAGTTCTTC. Translated: CASSAQVHNEQFF. Drawing the rest from reference TRBV5-4 and TRBJ2-1, the complete variable domain is ETGVTQSPTHLIKTRGQQVTLRCSSQSGHNTVSWYQQALGQGPQFIFQYYREEENGRGNFPPRFSGLQFPNYSSELNVNALELDDSALYLCASSAQVHNEQFFGPGTRLTVL.